The T cell receptor beta chain described here comes from a study of blood T cell repertoires in COVID-19. Study-level information: Acute and convalescent COVID-19 specimens originated in the United States, Italy and Spain. In each case, the material was cDNA or gDNA derived from T cells, B-cell-depleted T cells, or PBMCs.

In the original workflow: From reference gene primer amplification, estimates of nucleated cell counts were derived. Some clones are missing from TCRdb's copy, which holds only in-frame ones; the method was immunoSEQ multiplex PCR. V, J and clone size were drawn from that table, and D and trimming were deduced from the DNA. Of about 200,000 clones listed, approximately 81% are singletons. The receptor was isolated from a woman older than 75 with acute or convalescent COVID-19. Sequencing was performed on peripheral blood.

CDR3 amino acids: CASSYLRAGANVLTF. The CDR3 DNA is TGCGCCAGCAGCTACCTGAGGGCAGGGGCCAACGTCCTGACTTTC. The V call is TRBV5-1, the J call TRBJ2-6, with a possible D match to TRBD2 (5 bases). Germline CDR1 SGHRS, CDR2 YFSETQ. There are 15 residues in the CDR3. The ends were cut back, 3 bases at V and 4 bases at J, with 11 bases in the middle. Full variable domain (missing parts from reference TRBV5-1 and TRBJ2-6): KAGVTQTPRYLIKTRGQQVTLSCSPISGHRSVSWYQQTPGQGLQFLFEYFSETQRNKGNFPGRFSGRQFSNSRSEMNVSTLELGDSALYLCASSYLRAGANVLTFGAGSRLTVL.